These 29 T cell receptor beta chains were all obtained from the same sample, sequenced in a study of shared clonotypes between healthy human individuals. Libraries were prepared by immunoSEQ multiplex PCR; TCRdb keeps only in-frame clonotypes and omits some of them. The sample records a few hundred thousand clones, over 60% being singletons. Sample: memory CD4+ T cells sorted from blood. Subset indicated: CD45RA-negative fraction. Receptors were obtained from a young man in good health.

The chain recombines TRBV29-1 with TRBJ2-5; 7 bases are shared with TRBD1. The trim removed 7 bases at V and 5 bases at J, leaving 10 bases unmatched. Germline CDR1 is SQVTM and CDR2 is ANQGSEA. The CDR3 consists of 13 residues. The CDR3 DNA follows: TGCAGCGCGGTGAGGGGGCAGGGGGAGACCCAGTACTTC. Its translation is CSAVRGQGETQYF.

This clone has a handful of counts. This chain connects TRBV5-1 to TRBJ1-1; 9 bases match TRBD1. Trimming took 4 bases from V and 5 from J; bases not matched to a gene: 6. This CDR3 contains 14 residues. Germline assignment: CDR1 SGHRS and CDR2 YFSETQ. CDR3: CASSGQGKGTEAFF. In DNA, the CDR3 is TGCGCCAGCAGCGGACAGGGGAAAGGGACTGAAGCTTTCTTT. Filled out from reference TRBV5-1 and TRBJ1-1, the complete variable domain reads KAGVTQTPRYLIKTRGQQVTLSCSPISGHRSVSWYQQTPGQGLQFLFEYFSETQRNKGNFPGRFSGRQFSNSRSEMNVSTLELGDSALYLCASSGQGKGTEAFFGQGTRLTVV.

The chain carries TRBV6-5 and TRBJ2-3; 12 bases are a match to TRBD2. V lost 9 bases and J lost 6; bases outside the gene matches: 4. The CDR3 loop spans 13 amino acids. Per germline, CDR1 MNHEY and CDR2 SVGAGI. CDR3 coding DNA: TGTGCCAGTCGACTAGCGGGAGCGGATACGCAGTATTTT. This translates into CASRLAGADTQYF.

The CDR3: CASSLQLAGGYEQFF. The CDR3 nucleotides are TGTGCCAGCAGTTTACAACTAGCGGGAGGTTATGAGCAGTTCTTC. The J gene is TRBJ2-1, the V gene TRBV28, with TRBD2 matching 12 bases. This CDR3 spans 15 amino acids. Germline CDR1 and CDR2: MDHEN and SYDVKM. J gave up 8 bases and V 2 bases, and 4 bases lay outside the gene matches. The whole variable domain, filled in from reference TRBV28 and TRBJ2-1, reads DVKVTQSSRYLVKRTGEKVFLECVQDMDHENMFWYRQDPGLGLRLIYFSYDVKMKEKGDIPEGYSVSREKKERFSLILESASTNQTSMYLCASSLQLAGGYEQFFGPGTRLTVL.

This clone was seen at least ten times. Other DNA sequences in this sample translate to the same CDR3. The genes are TRBV29-1 and TRBJ2-1; possibly TRBD1 or TRBD2 for D (5 bases each). V was pared by 7 bases and J by 9 bases, with 10 bases between. Germline V CDR1 and CDR2: SQVTM, ANQGSEA. CDR3 size: 10 residues. The CDR3 reads CSASRGEQFF. The CDR3 DNA reads as TGCAGCGCCTCGAGGGGTGAGCAGTTCTTC.

The V call is TRBV29-1, the J call TRBJ2-1; 9 positions match TRBD2. Germline CDR1 reads SQVTM; CDR2 reads ANQGSEA. V lost 1 base and J lost 7; bases outside the gene matches: 5. CDR3 length: 14 residues. CDR3 sequence (DNA): TGCAGCGTTGAAGGCGGGAGGGCCTCGAATGAGCAGTTCTTC. Its translation: CSVEGGRASNEQFF.

This chain connects TRBV11-3 to TRBJ2-1; D is undetermined. In germline, CDR1 is SGHNT, CDR2 YENEEA. CDR3 length: 16 amino acids. V was pared by 1 base and J by 2 bases, with 12 bases between. The CDR3 sequence is CASSLGGVLAYNEQFF. CDR3 DNA sequence: TGTGCCAGCAGCTTAGGTGGAGTACTCGCCTACAATGAGCAGTTCTTC.

Here the CDR3 reads CASSLGQGAGNEQFF. The CDR3 DNA follows: TGTGCCAGCAGCTTAGGTCAGGGGGCCGGCAATGAGCAGTTCTTC. This chain links TRBV11-3 with TRBJ2-1; the match to TRBD1 covers 8 bases. In germline, CDR1 is SGHNT, CDR2 YENEEA. This CDR3 contains 15 residues. V dropped 1 base and J dropped 6; count of bases not matched to a gene: 5. The full variable domain, in which reference TRBV11-3 and TRBJ2-1 provide the parts outside the CDR3, is EAGVVQSPRYKIIEKKQPVAFWCNPISGHNTLYWYLQNLGQGPELLIRYENEEAVDDSQLPKDRFSAERLKGVDSTLKIQPAELGDSAVYLCASSLGQGAGNEQFFGPGTRLTVL.

This clone has only a few counts. The chain is built from TRBV28 and TRBJ2-7, with D perhaps TRBD1 or TRBD2 (6 bases each). This CDR3 has 18 amino acids. Germline V CDR1 and CDR2: MDHEN, SYDVKM. V lost 4 bases, J lost 4 bases, and 26 bases lay in between. CDR3 protein: CASSSPGGADYLRYEQYF. The DNA for the CDR3 is TGTGCCAGCAGTTCACCCGGGGGCGCGGACTATCTCCGGTACGAGCAGTACTTC.

The sample holds one count of this clone. The gene calls are TRBV30 and TRBJ1-2; 7 nucleotides line up with TRBD1. The J segment lost 4 bases and the V segment lost 0 bases, leaving 11 bases of the junction unmatched. This CDR3 has 16 residues. CDR1 and CDR2 from the germline V gene are GTSNPN and SVGIG (reference sequence). CDR3 amino acids: CAWSVPSTGLIYGYTF. In DNA, the CDR3 is TGTGCCTGGAGTGTACCTTCGACAGGGTTGATCTATGGCTACACCTTC.

This rearrangement joins TRBV19 to TRBJ1-1; no reliable D call. Germline V gene data show CDR1 as LNHDA and CDR2 as SQIVND (reference sequence). This CDR3 is 13 amino acids long. With 3 bases removed from V and 4 bases from J, the gap between germline ends came to 9 bases. The CDR3 nucleotides are TGTGCCAGTAGTATCCAGGAACCCACTGAAGCTTTCTTT. Translated: CASSIQEPTEAFF.

The table lists this clone with a few counts. This rearrangement joins TRBV30 to TRBJ1-1, with D unclear. With 1 base removed from V and 6 bases from J, the gap between germline ends came to 27 bases. CDR1 is GTSNPN and CDR2 is SVGIG in the germline V gene (reference sequence). This CDR3 is built from 18 residues. CDR3 protein: CAWSAMVLGGGRRAEAFF. The CDR3 DNA sequence: TGTGCCTGGAGTGCTATGGTTTTAGGAGGAGGGCGTCGCGCTGAAGCTTTCTTT.

The V gene is TRBV7-2, the J gene TRBJ2-1; 9 bases agree with TRBD2. J was trimmed by 7 bases and V by 3 bases; bases with no gene match: 4. CDR1 and CDR2 from the germline V gene are SGHTA and FQGNSA. This CDR3 region has 14 residues. The CDR3 nucleotides are TGTGCCAGCAGCTTCCGGCTAGCGGGGAATGAGCAGTTCTTC. Its translation: CASSFRLAGNEQFF. The full variable domain, with the rest looked up from reference TRBV7-2 and TRBJ2-1, is GAGVSQSPSNKVTEKGKDVELRCDPISGHTALYWYRQSLGQGLEFLIYFQGNSAPDKSGLPSDRFSAERTGGSVSTLTIQRTQQEDSAVYLCASSFRLAGNEQFFGPGTRLTVL.

As for this clone: One base separates it from a far larger clone, so it is likely a read error. In the same sample, other DNA sequences code for this CDR3. The rearrangement joins TRBV28 to TRBJ1-5; D not certain. This CDR3 region has 15 residues. Germline-derived CDR1 and CDR2 are MDHEN and SYDVKM. The ends were cut back, 6 bases at V and 0 bases at J, with 12 bases in the middle. As DNA, the CDR3 is TGTGCCAGCAGCTTTAACCGCCTTAGCAATCAGCCCCAGCATTTT. This gives the protein CASSFNRLSNQPQHF. Using reference TRBV28 and TRBJ1-5 for the parts outside the CDR3, the full variable domain is DVKVTQSSRYLVKRTGEKVFLECVQDMDHENMFWYRQDPGLGLRLIYFSYDVKMKEKGDIPEGYSVSREKKERFSLILESASTNQTSMYLCASSFNRLSNQPQHFGDGTRLSIL.

This chain links TRBV7-8 with TRBJ2-1; 11 nucleotides line up with TRBD2. In germline, CDR1 is SGHVS, CDR2 FQNEAQ. This CDR3 has 16 amino acids. Losses at the gene ends were 5 bases for V and 10 bases for J; bases not matched to a gene: 13. The CDR3, as DNA: TGTGCCAGCAGCGCAACCGGGACTAGCGGTTCGAGGGAGCAGTTCTTC. Encoded protein: CASSATGTSGSREQFF.

This clone has ten or more counts. The J gene is TRBJ2-5, the V gene TRBV10-3; a possible D gene is TRBD1 (5 bases). The germline V gene encodes CDR1 ENHRY and CDR2 SYGVKD. Between the trimmed V and J ends, which lost 4 bases and 1 base, there was a span of 7 bases. This CDR3 has 13 amino acids. The CDR3 sequence is CAISGQSQETQYF. CDR3 nucleotide sequence: TGTGCCATCAGTGGACAGTCCCAAGAGACCCAGTACTTC.

The chain joins TRBV5-4 to TRBJ2-5; D may match TRBD1 or TRBD2 (5 bases each). Germline CDR1 SGHNT, CDR2 YYREEE (reference sequence). The CDR3 sequence is 14 residues long. Trimming pared 2 bases from V and 4 bases from J, leaving 12 bases between. The CDR3 DNA sequence: TGTGCCAGCAGCTTTTGGGGGTCGGCAGAGACCCAGTACTTC. It specifies CASSFWGSAETQYF.

The J gene is TRBJ1-4, the V gene TRBV2; D is unresolved. The CDR3 contains 15 residues. The germline V gene encodes CDR1 SNHLY and CDR2 FYNNEI. The ends were cut back, 4 bases at V and 6 bases at J, with 15 bases in the middle. Written as DNA, the CDR3 is TGTGCCAGCAGTGTAGCGGGTGATCCTGATGAAAAACTGTTTTTT. Residues: CASSVAGDPDEKLFF.

CDR3 amino acids: CASSPASIAKNIQYF. CDR3 coding DNA: TGTGCCAGCAGTCCAGCTTCCATAGCCAAAAACATTCAGTACTTC. The chain carries TRBV25-1 and TRBJ2-4; D remains ambiguous. V lost 5 bases, J lost 0 bases, and 11 bases lay in between. The CDR3 extends over 15 amino acids. Germline V gives CDR1 MGHDK, CDR2 SYGVNS.

The chain employs TRBV27 and TRBJ2-3; D remains unclear. Trimming pared 2 bases from V and 0 bases from J, leaving 6 bases between. From germline, CDR1 is MNHEY and CDR2 SMNVEV (reference sequence). There are 14 residues in the CDR3. The CDR3 loop reads CASSLRFSTDTQYF. DNA for the CDR3: TGTGCCAGCAGTTTAAGATTCAGCACAGATACGCAGTATTTT.

This rearrangement joins TRBV30 to TRBJ2-1; 8 nucleotides match TRBD2. V lost 0 bases, J lost 8 bases, and 15 bases stayed unmatched. The CDR3 extends over 17 amino acids. Germline CDR1 and CDR2: GTSNPN and SVGIG (reference sequence). Here the CDR3 reads CAWSVGGSGSNSDEQFF. In nucleotides, the CDR3 is TGTGCCTGGAGTGTCGGGGGAAGCGGGAGCAATAGCGATGAGCAGTTCTTC.

This clone occurred a few times. The chain joins TRBV25-1 to TRBJ2-1; 8 bases are shared with TRBD1. The V segment lost 4 bases and the J segment 5 bases; nucleotides outside the gene matches: 10. This CDR3 has 16 residues. The germline CDR1 and CDR2 sequences are MGHDK and SYGVNS. The chain's CDR3 is CASSAPGQALNNEQFF. The CDR3 DNA follows: TGTGCCAGCAGTGCCCCGGGACAGGCATTAAACAATGAGCAGTTCTTC.

The V call is TRBV5-1, the J call TRBJ2-1; TRBD2 matches 9 bases. V dropped 7 bases and J dropped 6; count of bases not matched to a gene: 8. This CDR3 has 14 residues. From germline, CDR1 is SGHRS and CDR2 YFSETQ. The chain's CDR3 is CASGGLAGPNEQFF. The CDR3 DNA sequence: TGCGCCAGCGGAGGGCTAGCGGGACCCAATGAGCAGTTCTTC.

The chain combines TRBV7-9 with TRBJ2-7, with D tentatively TRBD1 (6 bases). The V and J ends lost 5 bases and 2 bases respectively, with 13 bases between them. This CDR3 is built from 14 residues. Germline lookup yields CDR1 SEHNR and CDR2 FQNEAQ (reference sequence). CDR3 DNA sequence: TGTGCCAGCAGCCTAACGGACAGACCCTACGAGCAGTACTTC. Amino acid sequence: CASSLTDRPYEQYF. Looking up the rest from reference TRBV7-9 and TRBJ2-7 gives the full variable domain: DTGVSQNPRHKITKRGQNVTFRCDPISEHNRLYWYRQTLGQGPEFLTYFQNEAQLEKSRLLSDRFSAERPKGSFSTLEIQRTEQGDSAMYLCASSLTDRPYEQYFGPGTRLTVT.

This chain joins TRBV5-3 and TRBJ2-5, with 8 bases that match TRBD1. TRBV5-3 is an open reading frame whose function is uncertain. This CDR3 comprises 15 residues. V was clipped by 4 bases and J by 3 bases; unmatched bases: 8. The CDR3 DNA reads as TGTGCCAGAAGCGCGTATACAGGGGGAAAAGAGACCCAGTACTTC. It yields the protein CARSAYTGGKETQYF.

In this sample, this clone turned up a few times. The chain employs TRBV29-1 and TRBJ2-7; 7 positions match TRBD1. The J segment lost 5 bases and the V segment lost 7 bases, leaving 8 bases of the junction unmatched. Germline V gene lookup returns CDR1 SQVTM and CDR2 ANQGSEA. The CDR3 length is 12 residues. This CDR3 reads CSGGPGQHEQYF. The CDR3, as DNA: TGCAGCGGGGGACCGGGACAGCACGAGCAGTACTTC.

This chain links TRBV20-1 with TRBJ2-1, with D perhaps matching TRBD1 or TRBD2 (5 bases each). Germline CDR1 DFQATT, CDR2 SNEGSKA (reference sequence). The length of the CDR3 is 11 residues. The V and J ends lost 3 bases and 10 bases respectively, with 10 bases between them. The CDR3 DNA reads TGCAGTGCTAGTCGAGGGACGGAGCAGTTCTTC. Translating gives CSASRGTEQFF.

The chain employs TRBV28 and TRBJ2-5; TRBD2 aligns across 15 bases. Per the germline V gene, CDR1 is MDHEN and CDR2 is SYDVKM. This CDR3 region has 17 residues. The V segment lost 0 bases and the J segment 5 bases; nucleotides outside the gene matches: 4. CDR3 DNA sequence: TGTGCCAGCAGTTTATGCAAGGGGACTAGCGGGAGGGAGACCCAGTACTTC. Protein sequence: CASSLCKGTSGRETQYF.

This rearrangement joins TRBV27 to TRBJ2-1; the D gene could be TRBD1 or TRBD2 (5 bases each). Germline V gives CDR1 MNHEY, CDR2 SMNVEV (reference sequence). Trimming took 5 bases from V and 4 from J, leaving 21 bases between them. The CDR3 consists of 17 residues. The CDR3 DNA is TGTGCCAGCAGTCCCCTACCTTACCCGGGACGATACAATGAGCAGTTCTTC. As protein: CASSPLPYPGRYNEQFF.